A selection of T cell receptor beta chains follows, all from one sample in a study of CD8+ T cells in alopecia areata. Some clones are missing from TCRdb's copy, which holds only in-frame ones; the method was immunoSEQ multiplex PCR. Of 150,000 to 200,000 clones in the sample, 50% to 70% were seen once. The input for sequencing was CD4+ T cells sorted from blood, taken at approximately week 49, from a patient treated with tofacitinib. These receptors were taken from a human donor with alopecia areata. The CDR3 runs from the conserved cysteine through the conserved F or W. Each record gives: J gene, D gene, clone size, V gene, CDR3 DNA, CDR3 protein. D genes are given only for firm matches. The listing skips clone size in some rows; elsewhere it reads once, few, many or a size class.

TRBJ2-6 | - | - | TRBV10-3 | TGTGCCATCAGTGAGCTGCAGGGGCAGGCTGGGGCCAACGTCCTGACTTTC | CAISELQGQAGANVLTF
TRBJ1-1 | TRBD1 | many | TRBV19 | TGTGCCAGCATGTCCGGATTAGGGGGCTGGGAAGCTTTCTTT | CASMSGLGGWEAFF
TRBJ1-1 | TRBD1 | once | TRBV19 | TGTGCCACCTCAGGGGGCGGGAGCACTGAAGCTTTCTTT | CATSGGGSTEAFF
TRBJ2-7 | - | - | TRBV4-2 | TGTGCCAGCAGCCAAGTCGAGCACGAGCAGTACTTC | CASSQVEHEQYF
TRBJ1-5 | TRBD1 | - | TRBV7-2 | TGTGCCAGCAGCGCCCGGGACAGGTCGCAGCCCCAGCATTTT | CASSARDRSQPQHF
TRBJ2-7 | TRBD1 | once | TRBV7-2 | TGTGCCAGCAGCACCCGGGACAGCTACGAGCAGTACTTC | CASSTRDSYEQYF
TRBJ1-2 | TRBD1 | few | TRBV29-1 | TGCAGCGTTGGACCTTTGCTCTCCGACAGGGTCTATGGCTACACCTTC | CSVGPLLSDRVYGYTF
TRBJ1-6 | TRBD1 | - | TRBV5-4 | TGTGCCAGCAGCCCCCGGACAGGGGATAATTCACCCCTCCACTTT | CASSPRTGDNSPLHF
TRBJ2-1 | - | - | TRBV2 | TGTGCCAGCAGTGAAACGACGGCGAGCTCCTACAATGAGCAGTTCTTC | CASSETTASSYNEQFF
TRBJ2-7 | - | - | TRBV30 | TGTGCCTGGGAAAGCTCAGGGTTGGGGTACGAGCAGTACTTC | CAWESSGLGYEQYF
TRBJ1-5 | - | - | TRBV2 | TGTGCCAGCAGTGAATGGACTGGGAATCAGCCCCAGCATTTT | CASSEWTGNQPQHF
TRBJ2-7 | TRBD2 | - | TRBV29-1 | TGCAGCGTTCGGACTAGCTCGTCCGAGCAGTACTTC | CSVRTSSSEQYF
TRBJ1-2 | - | - | TRBV4-3 | TGCGCCAGCAGCCAAGGAGGTGGGAGCCTCTATGGCTACACCTTC | CASSQGGGSLYGYTF
TRBJ1-4 | - | few | TRBV29-1 | TGCAGCGTTGCCCCGGAGAATTTAGCGGAAAAACTGTTTTTT | CSVAPENLAEKLFF
TRBJ1-4 | - | - | TRBV4-3 | TGCGCCAGCAGCCAGGTCGATGCAACTAATGAAAAACTGTTTTTT | CASSQVDATNEKLFF
TRBJ1-2 | - | - | TRBV5-1 | TGCGCCAGCAGCTCGGACAGCCTCTCCTATGGCTACACCTTC | CASSSDSLSYGYTF
TRBJ2-2 | TRBD2 | few | TRBV4-3 | TGCGCCAGCAGCTGGACTAGCGGTACCGGGGAGCTGTTTTTT | CASSWTSGTGELFF
TRBJ2-3 | TRBD2 | - | TRBV4-3 | TGCGCCAGCAGCCAAGAGTCTAGCGGGGCTAGCACAGATACGCAGTATTTT | CASSQESSGASTDTQYF
TRBJ1-1 | TRBD1 | few | TRBV29-1 | TGCAGCGTTCGTTTCCCGGGACAGGGGGCGGGCACTGAAGCTTTCTTT | CSVRFPGQGAGTEAFF
TRBJ2-7 | - | - | TRBV29-1 | TGCAGCGTTGGGGAGAGAACCTACGAGCAGTACTTC | CSVGERTYEQYF
TRBJ1-4 | - | few | TRBV4-1 | TGCGCCAGCAGCCAAGTCGGACCCTTGGGAGGTGAAAAACTGTTTTTT | CASSQVGPLGGEKLFF
TRBJ2-5 | - | - | TRBV7-2 | TGTGCCAGCAGCCCCCGATTTGGGGGCCTCACCCGCCAGTACTTC | CASSPRFGGLTRQYF
TRBJ1-5 | - | - | TRBV4-1 | TGCGCCAGCAGTCCCCCAGGGGGCAATCAGCCCCAGCATTTT | CASSPPGGNQPQHF
TRBJ1-5 | - | - | TRBV4-1 | TGCGCCAGCAGCCAAGATTCCACAAATCAGCCCCAGCATTTT | CASSQDSTNQPQHF